This T cell receptor (beta chain) was retrieved from a study of beta chain features in type 1 diabetes. Study background: Sorted cells, some 98,000,000 in number, were examined across all samples. Whole-study findings and limits: For Type 1 diabetes patients, all four CD4+ subsets carried TCRB CDR3s that were moderately but significantly shorter. Any PCR bias toward short templates would affect both groups alike. The study found that naive, central memory and Treg TCRB repertoires appeared more similar in patients than in healthy donors.

The sample holds a few counts of this clone. Its matching antigen is unknown. The V gene lost 1 base and the J gene lost 7 bases, with 8 bases spanning the gap. The CDR3 runs 12 residues. Germline V CDR1 and CDR2: MDHEN, SYDVKM. Investigators reverse transcribed all isolated RNA, so they sequenced expressed TCRB transcripts. Assay used: immunoSEQ multiplex PCR; TCRdb lists only in-frame clones, some missing. The sample lists 200,000 to 250,000 clones, roughly 17% occurring once. Naive, central memory, regulatory and stem cell-like memory cells within the CD4+ compartment were sorted using CD45RO/CCR7/CD25/CD127/CD95/CD27.

V usage is TRBV28 and J usage is TRBJ2-7, with a tentative D call TRBD2 (5 bases). This sequence was found in a man aged 25-45 years with type 1 diabetes. Sequencing input: naive CD4+ T cells from blood. The CDR3 is CASSLLRREQYF. The DNA for the CDR3 is TGTGCCAGCAGTTTATTGCGGAGGGAGCAGTACTTC.